This is a list of T cell receptor beta chains from one sample in a study of T-cell memory formation after mild COVID-19. Each CDR3 protein is one row after TCRdb ran MiXCR on the 5' RACE reads. In the table there are approximately 240,000 distinct CDR3 sequences, around 15% of which are singletons. The sequencing input was PBMCs or a T cell subset sorted from them (not recorded which). Receptor source: a man between 18 and 29 years old who had mild COVID-19 (a few samples of this study predate the infection). Cell type and time point are not known. The CDR3 runs from the conserved cysteine through the conserved F or W. A D gene is named only where the DNA matches it firmly. Part of the rows lack a size; the others show once, few, many or a class for expanded clones.

TRBV12-3/TRBV12-4	TRBJ2-1	-	many	CASSLGGGRYNEQFF	TGTGCCAGCAGTTTAGGCGGGGGCCGGTACAATGAGCAGTTCTTC
TRBV5-1	TRBJ2-1	-	-	CASSSEGGGAEQFF	TGCGCCAGCAGCTCTGAGGGCGGGGGCGCTGAGCAGTTCTTC
TRBV7-2	TRBJ2-3	-	few	CASSLSLRTDTQYF	TGTGCCAGCAGCTTATCTCTGAGGACAGATACGCAGTATTTT
TRBV5-1	TRBJ2-5	TRBD2	few	CASSLLAEQETQYF	TGCGCCAGCAGCTTACTAGCGGAACAAGAGACCCAGTACTTC
TRBV20-1	TRBJ1-1	TRBD1	few	CSGLLGQGNTEAFF	TGCAGTGGCCTGTTGGGACAGGGGAACACTGAAGCTTTCTTT
TRBV10-3	TRBJ2-5	TRBD1	-	CATTDREETQYF	TGTGCCACCACGGACAGGGAAGAGACCCAGTACTTC
TRBV5-1	TRBJ2-2	-	-	CASSQGFNTGELFF	TGCGCCAGCAGCCAGGGATTTAACACCGGGGAGCTGTTTTTT
TRBV20-1	TRBJ2-7	TRBD2	few	CSAGSQTSSEQYF	TGCAGTGCTGGGTCTCAGACTAGCTCCGAGCAGTACTTC
TRBV4-3	TRBJ2-2	-	few	CASSHSPAWTGELFF	TGCGCCAGCAGCCATAGCCCAGCCTGGACCGGGGAGCTGTTTTTT
TRBV7-2	TRBJ2-5	TRBD1	few	CASSRQGAFFETQYF	TGTGCCAGCAGTCGACAGGGGGCTTTTTTTGAGACCCAGTACTTC
TRBV29-1	TRBJ2-2	-	medium-sized	CSVEDWGSEDSTGELFF	TGCAGCGTTGAAGATTGGGGTTCTGAGGATTCCACCGGGGAGCTGTTTTTT
TRBV5-1	TRBJ2-3	-	many	CASSVRVTDTQYF	TGCGCCAGCAGCGTCCGGGTCACAGATACGCAGTATTTT
TRBV28	TRBJ1-2	-	few	CASSLTGRSFYGYTF	TGTGCCAGCAGCCTTACCGGGAGGAGTTTTTATGGCTACACCTTC
TRBV29-1	TRBJ1-2	TRBD1	-	CSVEDPVGTGRGYTF	TGCAGCGTTGAAGATCCAGTTGGGACAGGGCGGGGCTACACCTTC
TRBV20-1	TRBJ2-2	-	-	CSVLPPRNTGELFF	TGCAGTGTTTTACCTCCGCGGAACACCGGGGAGCTGTTTTTT
TRBV11-1	TRBJ1-5	-	-	CASGENPNQPQHF	TGTGCCAGCGGAGAGAACCCTAATCAGCCCCAGCATTTT
TRBV29-1	TRBJ2-5	-	-	CSVVLAGTETQYF	TGCAGCGTTGTACTGGCAGGGACGGAGACCCAGTACTTC
TRBV5-1	TRBJ2-3	-	-	CASSLGQESTDTQYF	TGCGCCAGCAGCTTGGGGCAGGAGAGCACAGATACGCAGTATTTT
TRBV7-2	TRBJ1-2	TRBD1	-	CASSLGDRAHGYTF	TGTGCCAGCAGCTTAGGGGACAGGGCCCATGGCTACACCTTC
TRBV5-1	TRBJ1-2	TRBD1	many	CASSIQGASYTF	TGCGCCAGCAGCATCCAGGGGGCGAGCTACACCTTC
TRBV24-1	TRBJ1-2	-	-	CATSDGAAGGRGYGYTF	TGTGCCACCAGTGATGGAGCTGCTGGCGGCCGGGGCTATGGCTACACCTTC
TRBV5-1	TRBJ2-5	-	few	CASSQLTRAQKTQYF	TGCGCCAGCAGTCAGCTTACAAGGGCCCAGAAGACCCAGTACTTC
TRBV12-3/TRBV12-4	TRBJ2-3	TRBD2	many	CASSSPIAGDTDTQYF	TGTGCCAGCAGCTCCCCCATAGCGGGGGACACAGATACGCAGTATTTT
TRBV12-3/TRBV12-4	TRBJ1-1	TRBD1	-	CASSQGQKNTEAFF	TGTGCCAGCAGTCAGGGACAGAAGAACACTGAAGCTTTCTTT
TRBV29-1	TRBJ2-6	TRBD1	-	CSVGLGQGTSGANVLTF	TGCAGCGTTGGACTAGGACAGGGTACTTCTGGGGCCAACGTCCTGACTTTC
TRBV4-3	TRBJ1-1	-	few	CASSQQPNTEAFF	TGCGCCAGCAGCCAACAACCGAACACTGAAGCTTTCTTT
TRBV5-1	TRBJ2-5	TRBD1	few	CASSGTSGTGEETQYF	TGCGCCAGCAGCGGGACCTCCGGGACAGGGGAAGAGACCCAGTACTTC
TRBV7-7	TRBJ2-5	-	-	CASSLRSTGTMETQYF	TGTGCCAGCAGCTTAAGGTCCACCGGGACGATGGAGACCCAGTACTTC
TRBV5-1	TRBJ1-6	-	-	CASSLERVVGNSPLHF	TGCGCCAGCAGCTTGGAAAGGGTAGTCGGGAATTCACCCCTCCACTTT
TRBV7-2	TRBJ2-5	TRBD2	-	CASSFANLAGGPETQYF	TGTGCCAGCAGCTTCGCCAACCTAGCGGGGGGGCCGGAGACCCAGTACTTC
TRBV10-3	TRBJ1-6	-	-	CAIRPSADNSPLHF	TGTGCCATAAGACCCTCGGCAGACAATTCACCCCTCCACTTT
TRBV3-1	TRBJ2-3	-	-	CASSRQVGGDTQYF	TGTGCCAGCAGCCGACAAGTGGGGGGAGATACGCAGTATTTT
TRBV7-2	TRBJ1-2	-	many	CASSPLLGRRDGYTF	TGTGCCAGCAGCCCACTCCTGGGGCGCAGAGATGGCTACACCTTC
TRBV20-1	TRBJ1-1	-	few	CSGGAQAPEAFF	TGCAGTGGCGGGGCACAGGCTCCCGAAGCTTTCTTT
TRBV20-1	TRBJ1-5	-	-	CSAKDSNQPQHF	TGCAGTGCTAAGGATAGCAATCAGCCCCAGCATTTT
TRBV4-3	TRBJ2-3	TRBD2	-	CASSQTPSSGGPQYF	TGCGCCAGCAGCCAAACCCCGTCAAGCGGGGGGCCGCAGTATTTT
TRBV5-1	TRBJ2-5	-	many	CASSLLETQYF	TGTGCCAGCAGTTTGTTAGAGACCCAGTACTTC
TRBV4-2	TRBJ1-3	TRBD1	few	CASSQVQGAGNTIYF	TGTGCCAGCAGCCAAGTTCAGGGGGCTGGAAACACCATATATTTT
TRBV4-1	TRBJ2-5	-	few	CASGVTIGETQYF	TGCGCCAGCGGGGTCACGATAGGAGAGACCCAGTACTTC
TRBV5-1	TRBJ2-3	TRBD1	-	CASSLGFRGTGTTDTQYF	TGCGCCAGCAGCTTGGGTTTCAGGGGGACAGGGACGACAGATACGCAGTATTTT
TRBV23-1	TRBJ2-2	-	-	CASRHYTPGSCFF	-
TRBV20-1	TRBJ2-4	-	few	CSAVGPQGLLAKNIQYF	TGCAGTGCTGTCGGCCCCCAGGGTTTGTTAGCCAAAAACATTCAGTACTTC
TRBV11-2	TRBJ1-2	-	few	CASSAYEYGYTF	TGTGCCAGCAGCGCCTATGAGTATGGCTACACCTTC
TRBV30	TRBJ1-1	TRBD1	-	CAWSGDRGRAEAFF	TGTGCCTGGAGCGGAGACAGGGGGAGGGCTGAAGCTTTCTTT
TRBV29-1	TRBJ1-5	TRBD1	few	CSVRQGDQPQHF	TGCAGCGTCCGACAGGGGGATCAGCCCCAGCATTTT
TRBV2	TRBJ1-5	-	few	CASSVGRNNQPQHF	TGTGCCAGCAGTGTGGGGCGGAACAATCAGCCCCAGCATTTT
TRBV5-1	TRBJ2-2	TRBD1	-	CASSLGQGTTGELFF	TGCGCCAGCAGCTTGGGACAGGGGACCACCGGGGAGCTGTTTTTT
TRBV20-1	TRBJ1-1	TRBD1	-	CSAQGYRGNTEAFF	TGCAGTGCCCAGGGTTACAGGGGCAACACTGAAGCTTTCTTT
TRBV12-5	TRBJ1-2	-	many	CASALDRRYGYTF	TGTGCTAGTGCTCTCGACCGACGTTATGGCTACACCTTC
TRBV29-1	TRBJ2-1	-	few	CSVEITVRSEQFF	TGCAGCGTTGAAATTACGGTCCGTAGTGAGCAGTTCTTC
TRBV4-3	TRBJ2-5	TRBD1	-	CASSQGQGEETQYF	TGCGCCAGCAGCCAGGGACAGGGGGAAGAGACCCAGTACTTC
TRBV29-1	TRBJ2-1	-	few	CSVRARGEYNEQFF	TGCAGCGTTAGGGCCAGGGGGGAATACAATGAGCAGTTCTTC
TRBV7-9	TRBJ1-2	-	-	CASSLPPGYTF	TGTGCCAGCAGCTTACCCCCTGGCTACACCTTC
TRBV28	TRBJ1-6	TRBD1	-	CASSSSDREKSPLHF	TGTGCCAGCAGTTCCTCGGACAGGGAGAAATCACCCCTCCACTTT
TRBV5-1	TRBJ2-1	TRBD2	many	CASSLGLADSSYNEQFF	TGCGCCAGCAGCTTGGGACTAGCGGATAGCTCCTACAATGAGCAGTTCTTC
TRBV7-6	TRBJ2-5	TRBD1	-	CASSLGQRKTQYF	TGTGCCAGCAGCTTGGGACAGAGAAAGACCCAGTACTTC
TRBV3-1	TRBJ2-1	-	-	CASSRGASSYNEQFF	TGTGCCAGCAGCCGGGGGGCTAGCTCCTACAATGAGCAGTTCTTC